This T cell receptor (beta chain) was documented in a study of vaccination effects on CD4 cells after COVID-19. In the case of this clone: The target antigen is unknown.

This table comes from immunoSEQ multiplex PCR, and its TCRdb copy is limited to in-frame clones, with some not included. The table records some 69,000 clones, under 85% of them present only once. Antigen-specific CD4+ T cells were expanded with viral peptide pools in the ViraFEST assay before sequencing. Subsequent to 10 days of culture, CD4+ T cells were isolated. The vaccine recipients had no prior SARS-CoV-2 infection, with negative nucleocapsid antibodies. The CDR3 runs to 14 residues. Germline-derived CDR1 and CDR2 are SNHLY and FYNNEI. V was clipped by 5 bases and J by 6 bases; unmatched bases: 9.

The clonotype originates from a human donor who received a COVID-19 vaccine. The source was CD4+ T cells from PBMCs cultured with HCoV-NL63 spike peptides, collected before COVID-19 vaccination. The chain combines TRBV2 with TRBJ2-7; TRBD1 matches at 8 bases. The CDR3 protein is CASSPRTGSGEQYV. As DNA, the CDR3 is TGTGCCAGCAGTCCTAGGACAGGGTCCGGCGAGCAGTACGTC.